These T cell receptor beta chains were read from a single sample in a study of blood T cell repertoires in COVID-19. The assay was immunoSEQ multiplex PCR, and TCRdb's table has in-frame clones only and misses some. The sample contains about 250,000 clones, 88% of which appear only once. Sequenced sample: peripheral blood. These receptors all stem from a young woman with acute or convalescent COVID-19. CDR3s include the opening cysteine and the closing phenylalanine or tryptophan. A D gene is named only where the DNA matches it firmly. Clone size is stated in some rows and not others, as once, few, many or a class when expanded.

>TRBD2|TRBV5-1|TRBJ2-7|.
TGCGCCAGCAGCGGGGGGACTAGCGGGACCACCGAGCAGTACTTC
CASSGGTSGTTEQYF
>.|TRBV30|TRBJ2-7|.
TGTGCCTGGAGTGGTGGAGGCGAGCAGTACTTC
CAWSGGGEQYF
>.|TRBV15|TRBJ1-5|.
TGTGCCACCAGCAGACAGGGGTTTGATCAGCCCCAGCATTTT
CATSRQGFDQPQHF
>.|TRBV7-2|TRBJ1-1|.
TGTGCCAGCAGCGTGGCACCGAACACTGAAGCTTTCTTT
CASSVAPNTEAFF
>TRBD2|TRBV3-1/TRBV3-2|TRBJ2-7|.
TGTGCCGGAGGGAGCAGCGGGGCCCACGAGCAGTACTTC
CAGGSSGAHEQYF
>TRBD2|TRBV27|TRBJ2-2|.
TGTGCCACCACCCGAACTAGCGGGAGGTTTGCCGGGGAGCTGTTTTTT
CATTRTSGRFAGELFF
>.|TRBV25-1|TRBJ1-2|.
TGTGCCAGCAGCACAGGGTTCGGCTACACCTTC
CASSTGFGYTF
>TRBD1|TRBV4-1|TRBJ1-6|.
TGCGCCAGCAGCCAAGAGAGGTCAGGGGGCTATTCACCCCTCCACTTT
CASSQERSGGYSPLHF
>TRBD1|TRBV7-2|TRBJ2-2|.
TGTGCCAGCAGCTTTTTTGGACAGGTGCCCACCGGGGAGCTGTTTTTT
CASSFFGQVPTGELFF
>TRBD2|TRBV9|TRBJ2-2|few
TGTGCCAGCAGCCCAAGCGGGAGCGCCGGGGAGCTGTTTTTT
CASSPSGSAGELFF
>TRBD1|TRBV4-1|TRBJ1-2|.
TGCGCCAGCAGCCATGCCGGGACAGCGTGGTACGGCTACACCTTC
CASSHAGTAWYGYTF
>.|TRBV9|TRBJ2-1|.
TGTGCCAGCAGCCTACGGACGGGGTATGAGCAGTTCTTC
CASSLRTGYEQFF